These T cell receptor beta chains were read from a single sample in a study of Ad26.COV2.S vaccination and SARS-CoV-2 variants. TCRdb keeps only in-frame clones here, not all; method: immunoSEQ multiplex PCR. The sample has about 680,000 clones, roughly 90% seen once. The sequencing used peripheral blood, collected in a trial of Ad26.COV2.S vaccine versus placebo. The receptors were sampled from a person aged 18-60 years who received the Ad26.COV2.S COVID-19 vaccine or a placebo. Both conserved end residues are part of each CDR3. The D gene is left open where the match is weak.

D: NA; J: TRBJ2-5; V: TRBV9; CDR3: CASSVDRGGSETQYF
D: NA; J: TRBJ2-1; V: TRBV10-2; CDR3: CASSEFRTVVGNEQFF
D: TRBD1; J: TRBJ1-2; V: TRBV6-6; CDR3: CASSYSGTGGRYGYTF
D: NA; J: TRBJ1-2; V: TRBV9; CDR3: CASSVGQRGGIYGYTF
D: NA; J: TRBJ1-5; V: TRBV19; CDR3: CASSVNSYSNQPQHF
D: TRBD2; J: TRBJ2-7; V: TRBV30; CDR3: CAWSPPASGVYEQYF
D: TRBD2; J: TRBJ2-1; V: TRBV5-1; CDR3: CASNKGTSGFNEQFF
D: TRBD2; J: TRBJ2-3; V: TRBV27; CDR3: CASSNRLAGVVLDTDTQYF
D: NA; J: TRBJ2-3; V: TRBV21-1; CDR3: CASTRTPTDTQYF
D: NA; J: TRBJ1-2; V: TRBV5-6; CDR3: CASSLDKLYGYTF
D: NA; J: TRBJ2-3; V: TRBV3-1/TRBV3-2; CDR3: CASSQEVGPSTGDTQYF
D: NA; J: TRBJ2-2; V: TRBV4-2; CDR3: CASSQDHGRVRTGELFF
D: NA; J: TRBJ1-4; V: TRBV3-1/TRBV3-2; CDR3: CASSQDNEKLFF
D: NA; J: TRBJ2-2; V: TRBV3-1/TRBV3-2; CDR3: CASSQGLINTGELFF
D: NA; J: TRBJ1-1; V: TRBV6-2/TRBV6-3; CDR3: CASSYRNRGNTEAFF
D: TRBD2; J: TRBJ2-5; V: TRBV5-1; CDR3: CASSSLAGDWETQYF
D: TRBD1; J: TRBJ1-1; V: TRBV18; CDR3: CASSEDRGTEAFF
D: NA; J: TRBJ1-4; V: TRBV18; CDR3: CASSPGSGSTNEKLFF
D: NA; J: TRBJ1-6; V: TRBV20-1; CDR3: CSASGRDNSPLHF
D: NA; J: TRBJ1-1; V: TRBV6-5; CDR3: CASSRGGGAFF
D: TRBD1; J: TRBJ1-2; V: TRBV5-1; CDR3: CASSQKRQGGPYGYTF
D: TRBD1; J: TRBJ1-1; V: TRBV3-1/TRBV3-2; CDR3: CASSQDLTGHIGDTEAFF
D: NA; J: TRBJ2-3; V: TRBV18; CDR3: CASSEGLPGNTDTQYF